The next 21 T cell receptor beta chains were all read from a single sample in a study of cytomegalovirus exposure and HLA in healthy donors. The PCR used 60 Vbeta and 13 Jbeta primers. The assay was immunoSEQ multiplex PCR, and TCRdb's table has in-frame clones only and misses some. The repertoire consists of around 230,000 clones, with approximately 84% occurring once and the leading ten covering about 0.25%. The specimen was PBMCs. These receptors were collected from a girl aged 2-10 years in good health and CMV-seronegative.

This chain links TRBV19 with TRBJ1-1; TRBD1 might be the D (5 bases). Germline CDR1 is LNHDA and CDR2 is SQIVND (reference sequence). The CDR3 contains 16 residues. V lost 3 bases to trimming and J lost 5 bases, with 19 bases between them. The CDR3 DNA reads TGTGCCAGTAGTATGTTTGCGGCAGGGTCGGAAACTGAAGCTTTCTTT. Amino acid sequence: CASSMFAAGSETEAFF. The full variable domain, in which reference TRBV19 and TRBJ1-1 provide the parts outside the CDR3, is DGGITQSPKYLFRKEGQNVTLSCEQNLNHDAMYWYRQDPGQGLRLIYYSQIVNDFQKGDIAEGYSVSREKKESFPLTVTSAQKNPTAFYLCASSMFAAGSETEAFFGQGTRLTVV.

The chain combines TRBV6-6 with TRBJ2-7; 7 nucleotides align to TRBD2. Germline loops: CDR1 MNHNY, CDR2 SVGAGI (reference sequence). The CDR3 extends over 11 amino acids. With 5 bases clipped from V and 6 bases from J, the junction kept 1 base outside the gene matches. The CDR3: CASSSGIEQYF. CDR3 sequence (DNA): TGTGCCAGCAGTAGCGGGATCGAGCAGTACTTC.

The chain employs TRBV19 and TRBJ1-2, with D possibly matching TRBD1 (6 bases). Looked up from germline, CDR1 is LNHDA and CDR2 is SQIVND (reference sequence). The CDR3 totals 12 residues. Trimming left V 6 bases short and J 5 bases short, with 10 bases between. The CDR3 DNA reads TGTGCCAGTAGCCGGACAGTTTATGGCTACACCTTC. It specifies CASSRTVYGYTF. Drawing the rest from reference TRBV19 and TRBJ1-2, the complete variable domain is DGGITQSPKYLFRKEGQNVTLSCEQNLNHDAMYWYRQDPGQGLRLIYYSQIVNDFQKGDIAEGYSVSREKKESFPLTVTSAQKNPTAFYLCASSRTVYGYTFGSGTRLTVV.

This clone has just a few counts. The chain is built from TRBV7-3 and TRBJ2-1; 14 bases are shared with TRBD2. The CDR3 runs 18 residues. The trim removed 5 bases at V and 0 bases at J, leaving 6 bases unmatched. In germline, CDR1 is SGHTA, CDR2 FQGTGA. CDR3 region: CASSTGLAGASSYNEQFF. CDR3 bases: TGTGCCAGCAGCACGGGACTAGCGGGGGCCAGCTCCTACAATGAGCAGTTCTTC.

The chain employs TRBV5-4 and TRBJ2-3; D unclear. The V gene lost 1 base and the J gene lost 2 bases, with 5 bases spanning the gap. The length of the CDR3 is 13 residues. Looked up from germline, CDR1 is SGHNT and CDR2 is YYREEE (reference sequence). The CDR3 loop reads CASSLWPTDTQYF. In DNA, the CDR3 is TGTGCCAGCAGCTTGTGGCCCACAGATACGCAGTATTTT.

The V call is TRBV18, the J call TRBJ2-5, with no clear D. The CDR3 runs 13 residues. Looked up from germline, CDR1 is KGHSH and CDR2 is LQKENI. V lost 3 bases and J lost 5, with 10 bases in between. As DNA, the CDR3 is TGTGCCAGCTCACCTTGGAACAGCGAGACCCAGTACTTC. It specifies CASSPWNSETQYF.

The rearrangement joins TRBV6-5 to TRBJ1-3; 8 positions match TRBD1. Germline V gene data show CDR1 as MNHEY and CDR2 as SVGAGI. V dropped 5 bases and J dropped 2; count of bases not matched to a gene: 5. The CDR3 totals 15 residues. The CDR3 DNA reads TGTGCCAGCAGTCTACAGGGGGTTGCTGGAAACACCATATATTTT. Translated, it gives CASSLQGVAGNTIYF.

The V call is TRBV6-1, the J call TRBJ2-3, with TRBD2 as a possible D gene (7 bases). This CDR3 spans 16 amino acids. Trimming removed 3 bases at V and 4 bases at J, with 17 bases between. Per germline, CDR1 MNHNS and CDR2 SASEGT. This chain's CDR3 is CASSDHWEGGADTQYF. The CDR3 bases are TGTGCCAGCAGTGATCATTGGGAGGGGGGGGCAGATACGCAGTATTTT.

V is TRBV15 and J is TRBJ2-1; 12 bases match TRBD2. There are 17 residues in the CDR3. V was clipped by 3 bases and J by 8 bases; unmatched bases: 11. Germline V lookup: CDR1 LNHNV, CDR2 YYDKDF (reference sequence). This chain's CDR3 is CATSSSTSGSLRDEQFF. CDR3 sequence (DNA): TGTGCCACCAGCAGTTCGACTAGCGGGAGCTTGCGGGATGAGCAGTTCTTC. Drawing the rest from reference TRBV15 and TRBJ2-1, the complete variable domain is DAMVIQNPRYQVTQFGKPVTLSCSQTLNHNVMYWYQQKSSQAPKLLFHYYDKDFNNEADTPDNFQSRRPNTSFCFLDIRSPGLGDTAMYLCATSSSTSGSLRDEQFFGPGTRLTVL.

For the CDR3, the DNA is TGTGCCACCAAAACAGGGGTGGGGTATGGCTACACCTTC. Protein product: CATKTGVGYGYTF. The chain combines TRBV6-5 with TRBJ1-2, with 7 positions matching TRBD1. CDR1 and CDR2 from the germline V gene are MNHEY and SVGAGI. J gave up 5 bases and V 10 bases, and 10 bases lay outside the gene matches. This CDR3 spans 13 amino acids.

This CDR3 reads CASSPDRGYGYTF. The DNA for the CDR3 is TGCGCCAGCAGCCCTGACAGGGGCTATGGCTACACCTTC. V usage is TRBV4-1 and J usage is TRBJ1-2; 8 positions agree with TRBD1. The junction had 2 bases not matched to a gene; V was cut back by 4 bases and J by 4 bases. This CDR3 comprises 13 residues. CDR1 is MGHRA, CDR2 YSYEKL, per germline.

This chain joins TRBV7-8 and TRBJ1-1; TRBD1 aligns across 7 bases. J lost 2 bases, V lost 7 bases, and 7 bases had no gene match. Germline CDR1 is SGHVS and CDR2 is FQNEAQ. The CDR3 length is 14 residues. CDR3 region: CASTRGTANTEAFF. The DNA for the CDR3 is TGTGCCAGCACCAGAGGGACAGCTAACACTGAAGCTTTCTTT.

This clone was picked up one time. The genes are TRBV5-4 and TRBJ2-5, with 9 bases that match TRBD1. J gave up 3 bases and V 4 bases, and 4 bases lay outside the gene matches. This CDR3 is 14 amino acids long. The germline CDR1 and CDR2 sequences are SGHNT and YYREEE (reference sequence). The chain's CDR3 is CASSVRDREETQYF. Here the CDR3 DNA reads TGTGCCAGCAGCGTCCGGGACAGGGAAGAGACCCAGTACTTC.

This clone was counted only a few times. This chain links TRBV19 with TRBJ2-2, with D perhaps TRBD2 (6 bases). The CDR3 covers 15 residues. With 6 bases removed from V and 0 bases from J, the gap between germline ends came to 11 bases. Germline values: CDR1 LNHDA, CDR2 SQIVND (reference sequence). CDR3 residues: CASSREASNTGELFF. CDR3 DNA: TGTGCCAGTAGCAGGGAGGCCTCGAACACCGGGGAGCTGTTTTTT.

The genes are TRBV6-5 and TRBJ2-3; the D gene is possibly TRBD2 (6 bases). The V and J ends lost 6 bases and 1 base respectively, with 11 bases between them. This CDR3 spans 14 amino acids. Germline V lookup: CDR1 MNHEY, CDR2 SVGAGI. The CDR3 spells CASSEVAGTDTQYF. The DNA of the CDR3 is TGTGCCAGCAGCGAGGTAGCGGGCACAGATACGCAGTATTTT.

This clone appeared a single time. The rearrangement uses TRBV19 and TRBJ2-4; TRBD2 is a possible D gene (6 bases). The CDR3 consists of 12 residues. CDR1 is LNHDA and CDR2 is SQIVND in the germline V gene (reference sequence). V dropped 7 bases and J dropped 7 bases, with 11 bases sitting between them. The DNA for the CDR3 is TGTGCCAGTAACGCAGGAGGGAACATTCAGTACTTC. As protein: CASNAGGNIQYF.

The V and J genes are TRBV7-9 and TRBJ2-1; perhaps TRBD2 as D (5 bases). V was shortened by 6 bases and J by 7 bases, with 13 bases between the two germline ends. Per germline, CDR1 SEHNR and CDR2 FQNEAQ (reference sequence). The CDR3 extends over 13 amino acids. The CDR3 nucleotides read TGTGCCAGCAGGCCTAGCTCGGGAAATGAGCAGTTCTTC. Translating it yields CASRPSSGNEQFF.

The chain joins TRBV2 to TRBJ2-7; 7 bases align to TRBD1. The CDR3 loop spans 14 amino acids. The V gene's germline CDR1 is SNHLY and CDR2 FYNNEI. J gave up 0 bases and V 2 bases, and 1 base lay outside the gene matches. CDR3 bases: TGTGCCAGCAGTGAACAGGGGGACTCCTACGAGCAGTACTTC. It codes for CASSEQGDSYEQYF.

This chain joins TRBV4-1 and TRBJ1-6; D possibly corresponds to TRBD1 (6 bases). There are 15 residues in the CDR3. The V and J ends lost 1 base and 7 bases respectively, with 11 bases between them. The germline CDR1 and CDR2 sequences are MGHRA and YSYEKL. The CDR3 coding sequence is TGCGCCAGCAGCCAAGTATCGACAGGCAATTCACCCCTCCACTTT. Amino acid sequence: CASSQVSTGNSPLHF.

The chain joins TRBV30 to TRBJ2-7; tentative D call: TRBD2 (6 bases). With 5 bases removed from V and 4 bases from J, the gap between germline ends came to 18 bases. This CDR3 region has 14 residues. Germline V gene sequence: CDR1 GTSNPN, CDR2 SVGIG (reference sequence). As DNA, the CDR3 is TGTGCCTGGGAAGCGGGCAGGTTCTCGTACGAGCAGTACTTC. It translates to CAWEAGRFSYEQYF.

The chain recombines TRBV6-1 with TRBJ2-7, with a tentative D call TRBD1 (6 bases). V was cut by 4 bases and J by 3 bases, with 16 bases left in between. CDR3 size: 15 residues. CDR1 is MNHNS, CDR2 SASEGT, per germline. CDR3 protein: CASSGSRGQIYEQYF. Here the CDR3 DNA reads TGTGCCAGCAGTGGAAGTCGTGGACAGATCTACGAGCAGTACTTC.